What follows are 10 T cell receptor beta chains derived from one specimen sequenced in a study of control samples from healthy donors and cancer patients. Sequencing was performed with immunoSEQ multiplex PCR; in TCRdb, only in-frame clones are kept and a portion is missing. The sample has about 140,000 clones, around nine tenths seen once; the top ten hold approximately 9%. Sequenced input: blood. These receptors came from a woman aged 25-40 years in good health.

The CDR3 coding sequence is TGCAGCGTTGTAAGGCAGGGGTACGAGCAGTACTTC. It codes for CSVVRQGYEQYF. The chain uses TRBV29-1 and TRBJ2-7, with D possibly TRBD1 on 6 matching bases. CDR3 length: 12 amino acids. Deletions cut 4 bases from V and 4 bases from J, with 11 bases between. Germline lookup yields CDR1 SQVTM and CDR2 ANQGSEA.

The rearrangement uses TRBV30 and TRBJ1-1; D call uncertain. This CDR3 has 13 residues. V was cut by 4 bases and J by 0 bases, with 9 bases left in between. Germline CDR1 and CDR2: GTSNPN and SVGIG (reference sequence). CDR3 sequence (DNA): TGTGCCTGGACCCTCACAGTGAACACTGAAGCTTTCTTT. It encodes CAWTLTVNTEAFF.

V gene TRBV11-1 combines with J gene TRBJ2-1, with unresolved D. The V and J ends lost 5 bases and 10 bases respectively, with 18 bases between them. The CDR3 has 14 amino acids. The germline V gene encodes CDR1 SGHAT and CDR2 FQDESV (reference sequence). The CDR3 coding sequence is TGTGCCAGCAGCGGCGAGGAGAGAGAATACGAGCAGTTCTTC. This encodes CASSGEEREYEQFF.

About this clone itself: The junction shows a germline mismatch at one end, possibly a read error. The CDR3 loop reads CASRGPSRRQGDF. CDR3 in DNA: TGTGCCAGCAGGGGCCCCTCGCGACGACAGGGGGACTTC. This chain links TRBV28 with TRBJ2-5, with TRBD1 identical over 9 bases. Per the germline V gene, CDR1 is MDHEN and CDR2 is SYDVKM. The CDR3 sequence is 13 residues long.

This clone has just a few counts. This chain joins TRBV7-3 and TRBJ2-7, with 11 bases fitting TRBD2. Trimming removed 5 bases from V and 1 base from J; junction bases left unmatched: 13. The CDR3 contains 18 residues. Germline lookup yields CDR1 SGHTA and CDR2 FQGTGA. CDR3 protein: CASSGQGGLAGDSYEQYF. The CDR3 DNA reads as TGTGCCAGCAGCGGACAGGGCGGACTAGCGGGTGATTCCTACGAGCAGTACTTC.

This clone was seen just once. The chain employs TRBV18 and TRBJ2-1, with TRBD1 matching 7 bases. The trim removed 6 bases at V and 7 bases at J, leaving 6 bases unmatched. CDR3 size: 13 residues. Germline V CDR1 and CDR2: KGHSH, LQKENI. CDR3 residues: CASSRGQKNEQFF. CDR3 bases: TGTGCCAGCTCCCGGGGACAGAAGAATGAGCAGTTCTTC. Filled out from reference TRBV18 and TRBJ2-1, the complete variable domain reads NAGVMQNPRHLVRRRGQEARLRCSPMKGHSHVYWYRQLPEEGLKFMVYLQKENIIDESGMPKERFSAEFPKEGPSILRIQQVVRGDSAAYFCASSRGQKNEQFFGPGTRLTVL.

This sequence joins TRBV12-3 or TRBV12-4 and TRBJ2-5; D is ambiguous. Trimming removed 6 bases from V and 4 bases from J, with 9 bases in between. This CDR3 region has 12 residues. CDR3 region: CASSDMSETQYF. CDR3 bases: TGTGCCAGCAGCGACATGTCAGAGACCCAGTACTTC.

This chain links TRBV7-3 with TRBJ2-2, with TRBD2 as a possible D gene (6 bases). The V gene's germline CDR1 is SGHTA and CDR2 FQGTGA. The CDR3 spans 15 residues. The germline V and J ends were trimmed by 5 bases and 4 bases, with 14 bases remaining between them. DNA of the CDR3: TGTGCCAGCAGCCAGAGGAGGGGTAGCACCGGGGAGCTGTTTTTT. Translation: CASSQRRGSTGELFF. The variable domain in full, completed from reference TRBV7-3 and TRBJ2-2, reads GAGVSQTPSNKVTEKGKYVELRCDPISGHTALYWYRQSLGQGPEFLIYFQGTGAADDSGLPNDRFFAVRPEGSVSTLKIQRTERGDSAVYLCASSQRRGSTGELFFGEGSRLTVL.

This chain connects TRBV25-1 to TRBJ1-1, with TRBD1 matching over 9 bases. Germline-derived CDR1 and CDR2 are MGHDK and SYGVNS. The CDR3 contains 15 residues. Unmatched junction bases numbered 10, after V lost 6 bases and J lost 5 bases. The CDR3 coding sequence is TGTGCCAGCAGATGGGACAGGGTCCGCAAGACTGAAGCTTTCTTT. Translated: CASRWDRVRKTEAFF. Based on the CDR3 plus reference TRBV25-1 and TRBJ1-1, the full variable domain is EADIYQTPRYLVIGTGKKITLECSQTMGHDKMYWYQQDPGMELHLIHYSYGVNSTEKGDLSSESTVSRIRTEHFPLTLESARPSHTSQYLCASRWDRVRKTEAFFGQGTRLTVV.

The chain links TRBV21-1 to TRBJ2-7; the table's D gene call, TRBD2, was not cross checked with the DNA. TRBV21-1 is a known pseudogene. CDR3 length equals 13 residues. CDR3 nucleotide sequence: TGTGCCAGCAACGTAGCGGGGGACTACGAGCAGTACTTC. Translating it yields CASNVAGDYEQYF.